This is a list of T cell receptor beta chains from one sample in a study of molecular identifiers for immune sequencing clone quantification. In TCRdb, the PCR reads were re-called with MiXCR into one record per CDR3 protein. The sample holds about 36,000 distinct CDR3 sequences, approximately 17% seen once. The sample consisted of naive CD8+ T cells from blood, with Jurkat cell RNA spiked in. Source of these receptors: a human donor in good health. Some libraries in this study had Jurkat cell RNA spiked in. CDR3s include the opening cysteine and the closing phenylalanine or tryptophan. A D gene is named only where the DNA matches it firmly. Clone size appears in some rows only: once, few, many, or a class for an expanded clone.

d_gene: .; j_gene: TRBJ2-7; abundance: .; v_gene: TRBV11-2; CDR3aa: CASSFPAYEQYF; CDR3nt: TGTGCCAGCAGCTTCCCAGCCTACGAGCAGTACTTC
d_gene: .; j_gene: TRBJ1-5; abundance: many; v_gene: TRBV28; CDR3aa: CASSLVLVSNQPQHF; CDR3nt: TGTGCCAGCAGTTTAGTTTTAGTCAGCAATCAGCCCCAGCATTTT
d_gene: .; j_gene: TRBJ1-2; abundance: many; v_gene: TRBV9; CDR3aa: CASSVEVGYGYTF; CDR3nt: TGTGCCAGCAGCGTAGAAGTCGGGTATGGCTACACCTTC
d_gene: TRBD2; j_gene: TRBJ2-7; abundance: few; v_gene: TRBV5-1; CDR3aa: CASSLGLAGGSAYEQYF; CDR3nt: TGCGCCAGCAGCCTGGGACTAGCGGGAGGGTCCGCCTACGAGCAGTACTTC
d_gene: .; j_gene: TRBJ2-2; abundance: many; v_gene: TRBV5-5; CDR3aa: CASSFVVRVSGELFF; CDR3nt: TGTGCCAGCAGCTTTGTTGTCAGGGTTTCCGGGGAGCTGTTTTTT
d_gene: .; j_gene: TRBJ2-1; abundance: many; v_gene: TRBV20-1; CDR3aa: CSGAIYNEQFF; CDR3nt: TGCAGTGGGGCGATCTACAATGAGCAGTTCTTC
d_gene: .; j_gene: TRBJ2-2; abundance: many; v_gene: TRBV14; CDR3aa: CASSQVGAGELFF; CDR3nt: TGTGCCAGCAGCCAAGTGGGGGCCGGGGAGCTGTTTTTT
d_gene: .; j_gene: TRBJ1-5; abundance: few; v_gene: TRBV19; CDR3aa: CASSNRRQPGNQPQHF; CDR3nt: TGTGCCAGTAGTAACAGAAGACAGCCGGGCAATCAGCCCCAGCATTTT
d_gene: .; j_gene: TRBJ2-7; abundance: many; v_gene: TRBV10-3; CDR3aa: CAISKAGAGDEQYF; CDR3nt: TGTGCCATCAGTAAGGCGGGGGCGGGAGACGAGCAGTACTTC
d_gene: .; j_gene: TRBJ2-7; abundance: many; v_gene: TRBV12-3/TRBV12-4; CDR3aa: CASSLSGSSYEQYF; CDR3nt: TGTGCCAGCAGTTTGTCAGGGAGCTCCTACGAGCAGTACTTC
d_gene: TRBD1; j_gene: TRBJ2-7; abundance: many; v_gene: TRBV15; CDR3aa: CATSLTAGTATYEQYF; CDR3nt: TGTGCCACCAGTCTAACAGCCGGGACAGCAACGTACGAGCAGTACTTC
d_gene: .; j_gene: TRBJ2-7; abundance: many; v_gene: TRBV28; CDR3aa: CASSSLQGPYEQYF; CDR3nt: TGTGCCAGCAGTTCCTTACAGGGACCCTACGAGCAGTACTTC
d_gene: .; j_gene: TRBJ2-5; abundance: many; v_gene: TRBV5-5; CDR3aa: CASSSWGEETQYF; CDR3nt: TGTGCCAGCAGCTCTTGGGGAGAGGAGACCCAGTACTTC
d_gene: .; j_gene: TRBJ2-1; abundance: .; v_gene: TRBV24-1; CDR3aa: CVTSDRQASYNEQFF; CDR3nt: TGTGTCACCAGTGACCGACAGGCCTCCTACAATGAGCAGTTCTTC
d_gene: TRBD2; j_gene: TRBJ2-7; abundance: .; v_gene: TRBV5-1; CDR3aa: CASSVSTGDGLAGDYKQYF; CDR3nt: TGCGCCAGCAGCGTCTCCACAGGGGACGGACTAGCGGGAGATTACAAGCAGTACTTC
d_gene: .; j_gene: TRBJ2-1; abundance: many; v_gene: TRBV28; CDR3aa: CASSLSRWNEQFF; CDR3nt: TGTGCCAGCAGTTTATCCCGGTGGAATGAGCAGTTCTTC
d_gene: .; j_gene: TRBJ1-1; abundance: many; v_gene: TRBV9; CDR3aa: CASSPRGGTEAFF; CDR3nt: TGTGCCAGCAGCCCCCGAGGGGGGACTGAAGCTTTCTTT
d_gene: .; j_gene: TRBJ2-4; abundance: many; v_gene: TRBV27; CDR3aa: CASRGEENIQYF; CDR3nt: TGTGCCAGCCGTGGTGAGGAAAACATTCAGTACTTC
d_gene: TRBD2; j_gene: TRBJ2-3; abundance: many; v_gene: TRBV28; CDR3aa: CASSSPGGLAGADTQYF; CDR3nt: TGTGCCAGCAGCTCACCAGGCGGGCTAGCGGGAGCGGATACGCAGTATTTT
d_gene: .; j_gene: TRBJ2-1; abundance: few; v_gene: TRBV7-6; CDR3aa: CASSLAPGTSELYNEQFF; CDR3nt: TGTGCCAGCAGCTTAGCGCCTGGTACCTCAGAACTTTACAATGAGCAGTTCTTC
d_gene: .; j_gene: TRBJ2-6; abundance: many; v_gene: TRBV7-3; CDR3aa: CASSLMGSGANVLTF; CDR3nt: TGTGCCAGCAGCTTAATGGGGTCTGGGGCCAACGTCCTGACTTTC
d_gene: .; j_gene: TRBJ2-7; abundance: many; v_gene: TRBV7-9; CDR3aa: CASSEATGAPEQYF; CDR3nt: TGTGCCAGCAGCGAAGCGACAGGCGCCCCTGAGCAGTACTTC